This TCR beta chain was identified in a study of blood T cell dynamics during melanoma immunotherapy. About the research overall: Patients with metastatic melanoma got pembrolizumab or nivolumab-ipilimumab as first-line care.

Documented time point: week 3, after first cycle of checkpoint inhibitor. The CDR3 has 15 residues. Looked up from germline, CDR1 is MNHEY and CDR2 is SMNVEV (reference sequence). V shed 4 bases, J shed 6 bases, and the junction held 9 bases outside the gene matches. Study conclusions and caveats: Unlike progressors, later disease-control patients had W3 repertoires gaining clonality or diversity.

The method was immunoSEQ multiplex PCR; TCRdb's version includes in-frame clones alone and lacks a portion of them. The sample includes about 7,300 clones, about four fifths of them seen just once. A remark on this clone: Its antigen is still unknown.

The TCR was taken from a human donor with melanoma. The V gene is TRBV27, the J gene TRBJ1-5; 7 bases map to TRBD1. The sequencing used blood, collected from a patient treated with checkpoint blockade. For the CDR3, the DNA is TGTGCCAGCAGTTCATACAGGGGTTCGGGTCAGCCCCAGCATTTT. Protein product: CASSSYRGSGQPQHF.